One sample yielded the 3 T cell receptor beta chains listed below, sequenced in a study of technical replicates of blood from several donors. Using immunoSEQ multiplex PCR, the repertoire was profiled, and TCRdb retains in-frame clones only, with some absent. The sample has 82,000 or so clones, under 96% seen once. Sequenced material: T cells isolated from PBMCs. These receptors all stem from a human donor in good health.

This clone was seen a single time. The chain links TRBV11-3 to TRBJ2-7; D is possibly TRBD1 (5 bases). This CDR3 comprises 15 residues. Germline CDR1 SGHNT, CDR2 YENEEA. Trimming pared 4 bases from V and 2 bases from J, leaving 15 bases between. CDR3 loop: CASSSHPGLAYEQYF. The DNA of the CDR3 is TGTGCCAGCAGCTCCCATCCAGGGTTGGCCTACGAGCAGTACTTC.

The chain is built from TRBV19 and TRBJ2-3; 8 bases are shared with TRBD2. The CDR3 loop spans 11 amino acids. V dropped 6 bases and J dropped 11; count of bases not matched to a gene: 4. Looked up from germline, CDR1 is LNHDA and CDR2 is SQIVND (reference sequence). CDR3 region: CASRLGLEQYF. CDR3 nucleotide sequence: TGTGCCAGTAGGCTGGGACTAGAGCAGTATTTT.

Remarks on this clone: Other DNA sequences in this sample translate to the same CDR3. This chain links TRBV7-3 with TRBJ2-2; 13 nucleotides agree with TRBD2. V dropped 5 bases and J dropped 6; count of bases not matched to a gene: 6. CDR1 is SGHTA and CDR2 is FQGTGA in the germline V gene. This CDR3 region has 16 residues. The CDR3 loop reads CASSLGLAGASGELFF. The CDR3 nucleotides read TGTGCCAGCAGCCTCGGACTAGCGGGAGCGTCCGGGGAGCTGTTTTTT. Based on the CDR3 plus reference TRBV7-3 and TRBJ2-2, the full variable domain is GAGVSQTPSNKVTEKGKYVELRCDPISGHTALYWYRQSLGQGPEFLIYFQGTGAADDSGLPNDRFFAVRPEGSVSTLKIQRTERGDSAVYLCASSLGLAGASGELFFGEGSRLTVL.